A single sample is the source of the 11 T cell receptor beta chains below, sequenced in a study of blood T cells in healthy people across ages. PCR was performed a second time for about 7 to 11 cycles using a sample-barcoded 5' primer and a J-beta primer mix. TCRdb used MiXCR to reprocess the 5' RACE reads, holding one entry per CDR3 protein. This sample has about a million distinct CDR3 sequences, with around two fifths found just once. The sample was blood. The source of these receptors is a young man in good health.

This sequence joins TRBV29-1 and TRBJ2-2, with a weak D call TRBD1 (6 bases). The germline gives CDR1 SQVTM, CDR2 ANQGSEA. The CDR3 has 14 residues. Trimming removed 7 bases from V and 1 base from J, with 13 bases in between. CDR3 in amino acids: CSAQQGLNTGELFF. The CDR3, as DNA: TGCAGCGCTCAACAGGGATTGAACACCGGGGAGCTGTTTTTT.

V gene TRBV6-1 combines with J gene TRBJ1-2; D is unresolved. Germline CDR1 MNHNS, CDR2 SASEGT. The CDR3 is 16 residues long. V shed 0 bases and J shed 2 bases, with 13 bases lying between them. In DNA, the CDR3 is TGTGCCAGCAGTGAAGCGGGAAGGCAGGCAAACTATGGCTACACCTTC. This encodes CASSEAGRQANYGYTF.

The V gene is TRBV20-1, the J gene TRBJ1-4, with a possible D match to TRBD1 (6 bases). The CDR3 spans 13 residues. CDR1 DFQATT and CDR2 SNEGSKA come from the germline V gene (reference sequence). Trimming took off 5 bases at V and 8 bases at J, with 15 bases between the two ends. The CDR3 sequence: CSALSGGDEKLFF. CDR3 nucleotides: TGCAGTGCTCTTTCGGGGGGCGACGAAAAACTGTTTTTT.

This clonotype was detected only a few times. This sequence joins TRBV27 and TRBJ1-1; no clear D gene. V lost 8 bases, J lost 1 base, and 8 bases lay in between. The CDR3 covers 12 residues. Germline CDR1 reads MNHEY; CDR2 reads SMNVEV (reference sequence). CDR3 region: CASGYGNTEAFF. CDR3 in DNA: TGTGCCAGCGGCTACGGGAACACTGAAGCTTTCTTT.

This clonotype came up a few times. This rearrangement joins TRBV5-1 to TRBJ2-7, with 9 bases that match TRBD1. The J segment lost 6 bases and the V segment lost 4 bases, leaving 8 bases of the junction unmatched. This CDR3 has 14 residues. The V gene's germline CDR1 is SGHRS and CDR2 YFSETQ. The CDR3 protein is CASSGRQGGFEQYF. CDR3 DNA: TGCGCCAGCAGCGGCCGACAGGGGGGGTTCGAGCAGTACTTC.

This clonotype was detected a few times. This chain joins TRBV12-3 or TRBV12-4 and TRBJ2-1; the D gene could be TRBD1 or TRBD2 (5 bases each). V lost 5 bases to trimming and J lost 4 bases, with 21 bases between them. This CDR3 contains 17 residues. CDR3 in DNA: TGTGCCAGCAGTCCCCGATTGAGAGAGGGGATTTACAATGAGCAGTTCTTC. Its protein product is CASSPRLREGIYNEQFF.

This clonotype was observed a handful of times. The chain uses TRBV2 and TRBJ2-3, with 8 nucleotides matching TRBD1. Germline values: CDR1 SNHLY, CDR2 FYNNEI. CDR3 length: 18 residues. Trimming took 9 bases from V and 1 from J; bases not matched to a gene: 18. CDR3 loop: CASSAGGVNVHGTDTQYF. CDR3 DNA: TGTGCCAGTAGCGCAGGGGGCGTCAATGTCCATGGCACAGATACGCAGTATTTT. The variable domain in full, completed from reference TRBV2 and TRBJ2-3, reads EPEVTQTPSHQVTQMGQEVILRCVPISNHLYFYWYRQILGQKVEFLVSFYNNEISEKSEIFDDQFSVERPDGSNFTLKIRSTKLEDSAMYFCASSAGGVNVHGTDTQYFGPGTRLTVL.

The chain couples TRBV20-1 to TRBJ2-3; 11 positions agree with TRBD2. The germline gives CDR1 DFQATT, CDR2 SNEGSKA (reference sequence). The CDR3 spans 13 residues. With 5 bases clipped from V and 7 bases from J, the junction kept 5 bases outside the gene matches. The CDR3 DNA follows: TGCAGTGCTCGGGCTAGCGGGGGGAATACGCAGTATTTT. This gives the protein CSARASGGNTQYF.

The chain links TRBV4-2 to TRBJ1-5; no definite D call. The CDR3 has 14 residues. V was clipped by 8 bases and J by 2 bases, with 13 bases between them. Germline V gene data show CDR1 as LGHNA and CDR2 as YNFKEQ. The CDR3 is CASGQEPGNQPQHF. DNA of the CDR3: TGTGCCAGCGGTCAAGAACCAGGCAATCAGCCCCAGCATTTT.

V gene TRBV4-3 combines with J gene TRBJ1-4, with D maybe TRBD1 (5 bases). CDR3 length: 16 residues. Trimming stripped 1 base from V and 0 bases from J, with 9 bases between. CDR1 and CDR2 (germline): LGHNA, YSLEER. As DNA, the CDR3 is TGCGCCAGCAGCCAAGTTCCGACAGCAACTAATGAAAAACTGTTTTTT. This sequence encodes CASSQVPTATNEKLFF.

This clonotype came up many times. This sequence joins TRBV12-3 or TRBV12-4 and TRBJ1-1, with D unclear. The germline V and J ends were trimmed by 6 bases and 7 bases, with 9 bases remaining between them. The CDR3 has 11 residues. CDR3: CASSLSGEAFF. As DNA, the CDR3 is TGTGCCAGCAGCTTATCCGGTGAAGCTTTCTTT.